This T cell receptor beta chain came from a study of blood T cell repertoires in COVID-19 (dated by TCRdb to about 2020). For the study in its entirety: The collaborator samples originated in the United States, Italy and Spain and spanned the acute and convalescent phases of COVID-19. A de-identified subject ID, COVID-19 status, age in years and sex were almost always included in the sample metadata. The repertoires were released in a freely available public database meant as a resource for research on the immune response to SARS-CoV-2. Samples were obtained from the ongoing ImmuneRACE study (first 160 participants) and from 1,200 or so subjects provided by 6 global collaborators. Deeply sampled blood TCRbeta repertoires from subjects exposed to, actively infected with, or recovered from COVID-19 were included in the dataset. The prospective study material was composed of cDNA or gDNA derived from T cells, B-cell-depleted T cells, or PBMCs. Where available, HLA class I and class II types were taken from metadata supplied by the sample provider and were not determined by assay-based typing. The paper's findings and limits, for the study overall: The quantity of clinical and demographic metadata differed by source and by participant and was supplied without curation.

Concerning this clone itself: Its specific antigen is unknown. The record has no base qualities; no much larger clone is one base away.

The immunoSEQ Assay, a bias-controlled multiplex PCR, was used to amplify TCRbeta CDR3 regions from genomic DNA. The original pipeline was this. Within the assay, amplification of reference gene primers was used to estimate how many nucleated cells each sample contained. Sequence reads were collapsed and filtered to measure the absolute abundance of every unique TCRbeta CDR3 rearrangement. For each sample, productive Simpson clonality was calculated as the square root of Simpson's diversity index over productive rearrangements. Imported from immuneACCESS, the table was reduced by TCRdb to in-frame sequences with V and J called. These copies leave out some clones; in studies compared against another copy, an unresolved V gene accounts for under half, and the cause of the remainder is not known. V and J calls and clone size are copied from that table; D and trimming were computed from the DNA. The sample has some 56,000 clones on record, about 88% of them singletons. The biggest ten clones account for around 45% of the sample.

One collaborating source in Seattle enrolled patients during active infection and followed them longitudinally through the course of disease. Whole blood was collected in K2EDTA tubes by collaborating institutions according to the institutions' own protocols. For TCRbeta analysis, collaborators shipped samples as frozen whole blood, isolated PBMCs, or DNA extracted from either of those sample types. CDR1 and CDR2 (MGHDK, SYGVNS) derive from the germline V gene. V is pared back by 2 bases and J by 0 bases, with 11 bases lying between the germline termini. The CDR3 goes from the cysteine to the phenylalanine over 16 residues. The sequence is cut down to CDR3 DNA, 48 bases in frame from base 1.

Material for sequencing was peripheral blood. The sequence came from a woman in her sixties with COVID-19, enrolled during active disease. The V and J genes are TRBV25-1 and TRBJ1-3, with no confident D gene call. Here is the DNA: TGTGCCAGCAGTGAAGGGTGGCGGTCCTCTGGAAACACCATATATTTT. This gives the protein CASSEGWRSSGNTIYF.